This TCR beta chain was sequenced during a study of blood T cell repertoires in COVID-19. Whole-study context: Samples came from the United States, Italy and Spain, spanning acute and convalescent COVID-19.

The CDR3 is 15 residues long. Germline CDR1 and CDR2: SNHLY and FYNNEI. V dropped 5 bases and J dropped 9 bases, with 20 bases sitting between them. In the study's own analysis: Scientists estimated how many nucleated cells there were by amplifying reference gene primers. Profiled with immunoSEQ multiplex PCR; TCRdb holds only in-frame clones, not every one. V, J and clone size are taken as reported in that table, and D and trimming were inferred from the DNA itself. Among around 200,000 clones, 85% were seen once, and the ten largest hold around 20%. Cohort allocation depended upon clinical history that participants reported. Cohort 3 donors were reported recovered after two negative PCRs, clearance, or symptom resolution.

This clonotype originated in a man in his forties or fifties who had recovered from COVID-19. Specimen: PBMCs or T cells enriched from blood (not recorded which). V is TRBV2 and J is TRBJ1-5; tentative D call: TRBD1 (5 bases). The CDR3 loop reads CASSSGQTSFWPQHF. CDR3 bases: TGTGCCAGCAGTTCAGGGCAAACGAGTTTTTGGCCCCAGCATTTT.